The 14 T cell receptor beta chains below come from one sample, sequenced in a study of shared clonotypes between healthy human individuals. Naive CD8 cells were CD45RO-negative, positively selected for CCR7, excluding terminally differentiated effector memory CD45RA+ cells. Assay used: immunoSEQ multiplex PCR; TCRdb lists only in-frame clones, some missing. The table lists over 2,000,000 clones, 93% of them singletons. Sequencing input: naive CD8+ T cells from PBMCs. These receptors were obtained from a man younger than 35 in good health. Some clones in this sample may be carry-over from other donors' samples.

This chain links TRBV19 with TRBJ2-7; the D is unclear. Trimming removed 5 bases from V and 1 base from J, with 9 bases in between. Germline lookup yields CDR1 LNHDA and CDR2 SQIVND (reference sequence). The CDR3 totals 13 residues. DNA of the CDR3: TGTGCCAGTAGTCTTTTATCTTCCTACGAGCAGTACTTC. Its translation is CASSLLSSYEQYF.

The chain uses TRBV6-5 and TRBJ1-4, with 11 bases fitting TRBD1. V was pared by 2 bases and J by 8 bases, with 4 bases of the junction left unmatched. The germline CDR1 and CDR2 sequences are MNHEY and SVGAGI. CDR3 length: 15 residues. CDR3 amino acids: CASSYTGTGGEKLFF. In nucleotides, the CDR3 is TGTGCCAGCAGTTACACCGGGACAGGGGGAGAAAAACTGTTTTTT.

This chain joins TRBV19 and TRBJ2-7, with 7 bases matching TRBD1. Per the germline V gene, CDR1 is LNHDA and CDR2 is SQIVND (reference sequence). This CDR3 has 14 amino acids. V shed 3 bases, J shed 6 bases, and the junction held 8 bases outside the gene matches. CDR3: CASSIRTGLAEQYF. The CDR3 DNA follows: TGTGCCAGTAGTATTAGGACAGGCCTCGCCGAGCAGTACTTC.

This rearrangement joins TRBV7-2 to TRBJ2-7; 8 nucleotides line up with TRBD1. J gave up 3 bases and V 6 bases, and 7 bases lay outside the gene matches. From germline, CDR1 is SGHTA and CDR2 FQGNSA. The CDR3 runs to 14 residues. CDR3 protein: CASSNGTGIYEQYF. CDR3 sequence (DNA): TGTGCCAGCAGTAACGGGACAGGAATCTACGAGCAGTACTTC.

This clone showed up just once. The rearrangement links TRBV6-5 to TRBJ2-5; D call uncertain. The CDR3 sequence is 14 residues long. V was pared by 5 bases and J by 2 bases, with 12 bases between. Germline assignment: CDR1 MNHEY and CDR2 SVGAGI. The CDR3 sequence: CASSLLSRQETQYF. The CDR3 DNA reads TGTGCCAGCAGTCTGCTTTCGCGTCAAGAGACCCAGTACTTC.

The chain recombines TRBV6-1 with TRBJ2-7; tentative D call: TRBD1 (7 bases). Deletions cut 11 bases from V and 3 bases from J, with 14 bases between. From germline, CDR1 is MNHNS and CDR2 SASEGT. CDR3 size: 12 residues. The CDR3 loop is CACGTANYEQYF. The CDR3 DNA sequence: TGTGCCTGCGGGACAGCGAACTACGAGCAGTACTTC.

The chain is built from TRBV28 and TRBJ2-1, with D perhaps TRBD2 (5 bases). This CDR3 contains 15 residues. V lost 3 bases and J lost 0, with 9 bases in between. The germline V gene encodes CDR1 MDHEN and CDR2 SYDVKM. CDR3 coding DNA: TGTGCCAGCAGTTTGGAGCGGCCCTCCTACAATGAGCAGTTCTTC. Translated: CASSLERPSYNEQFF.

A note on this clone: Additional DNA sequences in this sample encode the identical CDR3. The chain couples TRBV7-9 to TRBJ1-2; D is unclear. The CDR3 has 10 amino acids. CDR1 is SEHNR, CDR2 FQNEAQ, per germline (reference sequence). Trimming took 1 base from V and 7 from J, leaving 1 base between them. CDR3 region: CASSLGGYTF. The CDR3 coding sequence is TGTGCCAGCAGCTTAGGTGGCTACACCTTC. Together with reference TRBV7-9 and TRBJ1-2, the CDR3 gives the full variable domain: DTGVSQNPRHKITKRGQNVTFRCDPISEHNRLYWYRQTLGQGPEFLTYFQNEAQLEKSRLLSDRFSAERPKGSFSTLEIQRTEQGDSAMYLCASSLGGYTFGSGTRLTVV.

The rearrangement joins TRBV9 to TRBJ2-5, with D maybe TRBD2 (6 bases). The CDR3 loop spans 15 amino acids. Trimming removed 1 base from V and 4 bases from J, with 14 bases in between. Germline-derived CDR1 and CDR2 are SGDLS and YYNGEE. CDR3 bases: TGTGCCAGCAGCGTATGGTCAGGAGGGGCAGAGACCCAGTACTTC. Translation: CASSVWSGGAETQYF. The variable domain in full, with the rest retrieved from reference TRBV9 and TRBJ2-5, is DSGVTQTPKHLITATGQRVTLRCSPRSGDLSVYWYQQSLDQGLQFLIQYYNGEERAKGNILERFSAQQFPDLHSELNLSSLELGDSALYFCASSVWSGGAETQYFGPGTRLLVL.

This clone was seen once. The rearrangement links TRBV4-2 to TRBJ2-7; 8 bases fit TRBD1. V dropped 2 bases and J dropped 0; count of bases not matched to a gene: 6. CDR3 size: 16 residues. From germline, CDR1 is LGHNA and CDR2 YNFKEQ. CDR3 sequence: CASSQWTGLSSYEQYF. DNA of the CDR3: TGTGCCAGCAGCCAATGGACAGGGCTTAGCTCCTACGAGCAGTACTTC.

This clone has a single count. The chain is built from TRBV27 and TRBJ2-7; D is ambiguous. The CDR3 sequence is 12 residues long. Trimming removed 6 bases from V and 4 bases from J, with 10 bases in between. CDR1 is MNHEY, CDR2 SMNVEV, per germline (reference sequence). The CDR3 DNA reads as TGTGCCAGCAGAGCCCCTAGTTACGAGCAGTACTTC. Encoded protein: CASRAPSYEQYF.

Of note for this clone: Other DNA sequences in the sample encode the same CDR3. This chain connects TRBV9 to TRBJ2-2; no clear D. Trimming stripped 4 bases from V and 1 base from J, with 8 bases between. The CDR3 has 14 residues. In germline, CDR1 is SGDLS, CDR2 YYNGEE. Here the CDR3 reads CASSSTGNTGELFF. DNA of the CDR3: TGTGCCAGCAGCTCGACGGGGAACACCGGGGAGCTGTTTTTT. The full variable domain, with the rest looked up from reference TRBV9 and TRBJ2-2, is DSGVTQTPKHLITATGQRVTLRCSPRSGDLSVYWYQQSLDQGLQFLIQYYNGEERAKGNILERFSAQQFPDLHSELNLSSLELGDSALYFCASSSTGNTGELFFGEGSRLTVL.

The CDR3 coding sequence is TGTGCCAGCAGCCTCCCCCCAATGGGGTATGAAGCTTTCTTT. It encodes CASSLPPMGYEAFF. J is TRBJ1-1 and V is TRBV7-9; D is uncertain. Trimming shortened V by 5 bases and J by 7 bases, and 17 bases separated the two germline ends. The CDR3 runs to 14 residues. Germline V gene data show CDR1 as SEHNR and CDR2 as FQNEAQ (reference sequence).

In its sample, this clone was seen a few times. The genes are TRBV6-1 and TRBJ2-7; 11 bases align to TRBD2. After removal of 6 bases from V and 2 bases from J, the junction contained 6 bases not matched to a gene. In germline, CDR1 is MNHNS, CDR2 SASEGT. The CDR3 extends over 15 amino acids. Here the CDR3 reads CASSTSGRMPYEQYF. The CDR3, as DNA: TGTGCCAGCAGCACTAGCGGGAGAATGCCCTACGAGCAGTACTTC.